This entry is about one TCR beta chain. Unmatched junction bases numbered 9, after V lost 4 bases and J lost 1 base. CDR1 is SGHRS and CDR2 is YFSETQ in the germline V gene. The CDR3 is made up of 17 amino acids. Repertoires were generated with immunoSEQ multiplex PCR, while TCRdb's copy carries only in-frame clones and drops some. The data contain just over 50,000 clones, approximately 77% of them singletons. Noted time point: pretreatment peripheral blood. The source of the sample is a study of PD-L1 blockade in urothelial cancer. Study in general: From 0 to 3 prior chemotherapy regimens had been given to the patients. Blood analyses occurred 3 weeks (second dose) and 6 weeks post treatment start. Reported median T cell count for blood samples was more than 110,000.

The rearrangement links TRBV5-1 to TRBJ2-3; 10 bases line up with TRBD2. Sequenced material: PBMCs, taken around atezolizumab (anti-PD-L1) treatment. The TCR was taken from a man aged 70 or older with urothelial cancer. CDR3 residues: CASSPRSGTSGTDTQYF. In DNA form, the CDR3 reads TGCGCCAGCAGCCCCCGGTCCGGGACTAGCGGCACAGATACGCAGTATTTT.